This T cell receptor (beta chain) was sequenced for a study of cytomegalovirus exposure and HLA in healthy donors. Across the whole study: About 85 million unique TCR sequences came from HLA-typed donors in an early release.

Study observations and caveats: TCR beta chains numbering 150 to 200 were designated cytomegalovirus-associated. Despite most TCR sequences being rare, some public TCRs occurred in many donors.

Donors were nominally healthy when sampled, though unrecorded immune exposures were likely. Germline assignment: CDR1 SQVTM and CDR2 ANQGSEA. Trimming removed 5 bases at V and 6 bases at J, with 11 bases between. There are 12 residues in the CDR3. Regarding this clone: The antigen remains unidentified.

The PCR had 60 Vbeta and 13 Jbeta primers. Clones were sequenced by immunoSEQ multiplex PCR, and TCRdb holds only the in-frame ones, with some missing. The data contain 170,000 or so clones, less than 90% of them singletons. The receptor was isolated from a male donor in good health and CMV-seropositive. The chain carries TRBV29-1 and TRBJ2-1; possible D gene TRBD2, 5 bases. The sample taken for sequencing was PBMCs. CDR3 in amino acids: CSVTSGGNEQFF. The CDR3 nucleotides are TGCAGCGTTACAAGCGGTGGCAATGAGCAGTTCTTC.